A single T cell receptor beta chain is shown here with its context. V was pared by 7 bases and J by 4 bases, with 8 bases between. Germline CDR1 and CDR2: SEHNR and FQNEAQ (reference sequence). The CDR3 is 12 amino acids. Some clones are missing from TCRdb's copy, which holds only in-frame ones; the method was immunoSEQ multiplex PCR. The sample records roughly 350,000 clones, 88% being singletons. This sample is drawn from a study of Ad26.COV2.S vaccination and SARS-CoV-2 variants. The sample's treatment: about 20 received Ad26.COV2.S at low or high dose, single or two shots; about five received placebo; per-sample allocation not given. Vaccine and placebo recipients were sampled on day 63 after the first injection.

The input for sequencing was peripheral blood, taken in a trial of Ad26.COV2.S vaccine versus placebo. This TCR came from a person aged 18-65 years who received the Ad26.COV2.S COVID-19 vaccine or a placebo. The J gene is TRBJ2-1, the V gene TRBV7-9; D unresolved. The CDR3 DNA reads TGTGCCAGCAAGTCAGAGTACAATGAGCAGTTCTTC. Its protein product is CASKSEYNEQFF.